The following is a TCR beta chain sequence with its context. Its target is unknown. The assay was immunoSEQ multiplex PCR, and TCRdb's table has in-frame clones only and misses some. The sample includes under 70,000 clones, about 81% seen only once; the top ten take 7.4%. Time point given: week 5, during vaccination. Every single dose of the vaccine, 300 ug of mutant IDH1 20-mer peptide, came with topical imiquimod. This sample was taken from a study of a mutant IDH1 vaccine in newly diagnosed glioma. V lost 6 bases and J 2 bases, leaving 14 bases between the germline ends. The CDR3 spans 15 residues. Per the germline V gene, CDR1 is MNHEY and CDR2 is SMNVEV (reference sequence).

The receptor was isolated from a woman in her forties or fifties with glioma. The sequencing used PBMCs, collected from a glioma patient whose treatment included an IDH1 peptide vaccine. The V gene is TRBV27, the J gene TRBJ1-5; no reliable D call. The chain's CDR3 is CASSPREGGNQPQHF. As DNA, the CDR3 is TGTGCCAGCAGCCCCCGTGAGGGTGGCAATCAGCCCCAGCATTTT.